The sequence of this TCR beta chain was determined in a study of cytomegalovirus exposure and HLA in healthy donors. Study outcomes and limitations: TCR beta chain V- and J-gene trimming was linked, in a later analysis, to a missense variant in DCLRE1C. When presence/absence was analysed, sequencing depth was taken to be roughly uniform across donors. V segments that were indistinguishable, TRBV6-2 and TRBV6-3 among them, were omitted from analysis.

The V gene's germline CDR1 is LNHDA and CDR2 SQIVND (reference sequence). The CDR3 spans 13 residues. As for this clone: Its antigen is as yet unknown.

PCR primers comprised 60 Vbeta and 13 Jbeta primers. Assay used: immunoSEQ multiplex PCR; TCRdb lists only in-frame clones, some missing. The repertoire holds about 140,000 clones, with roughly 75% as singletons. The receptor was isolated from a man younger than 30 in good health and CMV-seropositive. The source material was PBMCs. The V gene is TRBV19, the J gene TRBJ2-5; D gene unclear. The J call may be mistaken, given a closer DNA end match to TRBJ2-7. CDR3 coding DNA: TGTGCCAGTAGTACCCAGGTTAGGTACGAGCAGTACTTC. It translates to CASSTQVRYEQYF.